This is a list of T cell receptor beta chains from one sample in a study of a mutant IDH1 vaccine in newly diagnosed glioma. Generated by immunoSEQ multiplex PCR, the TCRdb table keeps only in-frame clones and is missing some. The sample shows 45,000 to 60,000 clones, around 80% of them seen only once. Antigens of these TCRs are unknown. This specimen was PBMCs, taken from a glioma patient whose treatment included an IDH1 peptide vaccine. These receptors were obtained from a man aged 45 to 65 with glioma. Each CDR3 is given with its conserved first and last residue. D genes are given only for firm matches. Clone size is not always given. Where it is, it says once, few, many or a class for expanded clones.

V gene	D gene	clone size	J gene	CDR3 protein	CDR3 DNA
TRBV2	TRBD1	-	TRBJ1-4	CASTYDRGPEKLFF	TGTGCCAGCACTTATGACAGGGGGCCTGAAAAACTGTTTTTT
TRBV5-1	-	-	TRBJ2-2	CASTSGQGSNTGELFF	TGCGCCAGCACCTCGGGGCAGGGCTCGAACACCGGGGAGCTGTTTTTT
TRBV19	TRBD1	-	TRBJ2-6	CASRQGVGGANVLTF	TGTGCCAGTCGACAGGGGGTAGGTGGGGCCAACGTCCTGACTTTC
TRBV5-4	-	few	TRBJ1-1	CASSSDLDSNEAFF	TGTGCCAGCAGCTCGGATTTGGACAGCAATGAAGCTTTCTTT
TRBV5-1	-	few	TRBJ1-4	CASSTGDVFDEKLFF	TGCGCCAGCAGCACGGGGGACGTGTTCGATGAAAAACTGTTTTTT
TRBV5-4	-	-	TRBJ2-2	CASSLGGAFGELFF	TGTGCCAGCAGCTTGGGGGGCGCGTTCGGGGAGCTGTTTTTT
TRBV5-5	TRBD1	-	TRBJ2-1	CASSLSTGEQQFF	TGTGCCAGCAGCTTATCGACAGGGGAACAGCAGTTCTTC
TRBV6-1	-	-	TRBJ2-7	CASSGAGFRSYEQYF	TGTGCCAGCAGTGGCGCCGGCTTCAGGTCCTACGAGCAGTACTTC
TRBV30	-	once	TRBJ2-6	CAWSIRASSGANVLTF	TGTGCCTGGAGTATCCGGGCTTCCTCTGGGGCCAACGTCCTGACTTTC
TRBV2	-	-	TRBJ1-2	CASSELGNYGYTF	TGTGCCAGCAGTGAATTAGGGAACTATGGCTACACCTTC
TRBV19	-	-	TRBJ1-4	CASNERINEKLFF	TGTGCCAGTAATGAGAGGATCAATGAAAAACTGTTTTTT
TRBV6-1	TRBD1	few	TRBJ1-4	CASTLNRGLNEKLFF	TGTGCCAGCACACTCAACAGGGGCCTGAATGAAAAACTGTTTTTT
TRBV7-7	-	-	TRBJ1-1	CASSLGRNTEAFF	TGTGCTAGCAGCTTGGGGAGGAACACTGAAGCTTTCTTT
TRBV7-9	-	-	TRBJ2-5	CASSLAHQGETQYF	TGTGCCAGCAGCTTAGCGCACCAGGGGGAGACCCAGTACTTC
TRBV5-4	TRBD1	-	TRBJ1-4	CASSPGRGQGNEKLFF	TGTGCCAGCAGCCCCGGTCGGGGACAGGGAAATGAAAAACTGTTTTTT
TRBV9	TRBD1	-	TRBJ1-5	CASSSDRGIGQPQHF	TGTGCCAGCAGCTCGGACAGGGGTATAGGTCAGCCCCAGCATTTT
TRBV25-1	TRBD2	-	TRBJ2-1	CASSESGSGGGSYNEQFF	TGTGCCAGCAGTGAATCAGGTAGCGGGGGGGGATCCTACAATGAGCAGTTCTTC
TRBV6-1	-	-	TRBJ2-2	CASTRLAGELFF	TGTGCCAGCACTAGGTTGGCCGGGGAGCTGTTTTTT
TRBV9	-	-	TRBJ2-1	CASSVSQGPNEQFF	TGTGCCAGCAGCGTAAGTCAGGGCCCCAATGAGCAGTTCTTC
TRBV6-6	-	-	TRBJ2-7	CASNEPSDEQYF	TGTGCCAGCAATGAACCCAGTGACGAGCAGTACTTC
TRBV5-6	-	-	TRBJ2-5	CASSSGRRETQYF	TGTGCCAGCAGCTCGGGACGGCGGGAGACCCAGTACTTC
TRBV7-9	-	-	TRBJ1-1	CASSLISGVQTEAFF	TGTGCCAGCAGCTTAATCTCAGGGGTCCAGACTGAAGCTTTCTTT
TRBV6-5	-	-	TRBJ2-5	CASSGGGLEETQYF	TGTGCCAGCAGTGGGGGGGGGCTGGAAGAGACCCAGTACTTC
TRBV9	TRBD1	-	TRBJ2-2	CASSDRQGGTTGELFF	TGTGCCAGCAGCGACCGACAGGGGGGCACCACCGGGGAGCTGTTTTTT
TRBV4-3	-	-	TRBJ1-4	CASSHVSQDEKLFF	TGCGCCAGCAGCCACGTCAGTCAAGATGAAAAACTGTTTTTT
TRBV5-4	-	-	TRBJ2-7	CASSVMGGGQYF	TGTGCCAGCAGCGTGATGGGGGGCGGGCAGTACTTC
TRBV9	-	once	TRBJ2-5	CASSVGGTGWETQYF	TGTGCCAGCAGCGTAGGAGGTACAGGGTGGGAGACCCAGTACTTC